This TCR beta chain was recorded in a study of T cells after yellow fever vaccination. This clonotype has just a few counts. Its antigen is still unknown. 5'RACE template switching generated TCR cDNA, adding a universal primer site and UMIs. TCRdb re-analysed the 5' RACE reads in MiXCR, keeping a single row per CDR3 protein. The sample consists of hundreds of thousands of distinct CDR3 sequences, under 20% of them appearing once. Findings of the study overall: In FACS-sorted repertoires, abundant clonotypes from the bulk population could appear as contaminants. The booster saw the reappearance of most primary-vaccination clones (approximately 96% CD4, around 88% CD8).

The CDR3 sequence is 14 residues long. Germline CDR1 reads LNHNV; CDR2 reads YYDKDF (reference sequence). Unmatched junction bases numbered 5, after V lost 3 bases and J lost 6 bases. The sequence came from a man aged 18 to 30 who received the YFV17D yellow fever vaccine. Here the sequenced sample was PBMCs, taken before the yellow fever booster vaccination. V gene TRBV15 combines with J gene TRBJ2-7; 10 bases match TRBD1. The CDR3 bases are TGTGCCACCAGCAGGAGGGGGACAGGGGCCGAGCAGTACTTC. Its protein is CATSRRGTGAEQYF.